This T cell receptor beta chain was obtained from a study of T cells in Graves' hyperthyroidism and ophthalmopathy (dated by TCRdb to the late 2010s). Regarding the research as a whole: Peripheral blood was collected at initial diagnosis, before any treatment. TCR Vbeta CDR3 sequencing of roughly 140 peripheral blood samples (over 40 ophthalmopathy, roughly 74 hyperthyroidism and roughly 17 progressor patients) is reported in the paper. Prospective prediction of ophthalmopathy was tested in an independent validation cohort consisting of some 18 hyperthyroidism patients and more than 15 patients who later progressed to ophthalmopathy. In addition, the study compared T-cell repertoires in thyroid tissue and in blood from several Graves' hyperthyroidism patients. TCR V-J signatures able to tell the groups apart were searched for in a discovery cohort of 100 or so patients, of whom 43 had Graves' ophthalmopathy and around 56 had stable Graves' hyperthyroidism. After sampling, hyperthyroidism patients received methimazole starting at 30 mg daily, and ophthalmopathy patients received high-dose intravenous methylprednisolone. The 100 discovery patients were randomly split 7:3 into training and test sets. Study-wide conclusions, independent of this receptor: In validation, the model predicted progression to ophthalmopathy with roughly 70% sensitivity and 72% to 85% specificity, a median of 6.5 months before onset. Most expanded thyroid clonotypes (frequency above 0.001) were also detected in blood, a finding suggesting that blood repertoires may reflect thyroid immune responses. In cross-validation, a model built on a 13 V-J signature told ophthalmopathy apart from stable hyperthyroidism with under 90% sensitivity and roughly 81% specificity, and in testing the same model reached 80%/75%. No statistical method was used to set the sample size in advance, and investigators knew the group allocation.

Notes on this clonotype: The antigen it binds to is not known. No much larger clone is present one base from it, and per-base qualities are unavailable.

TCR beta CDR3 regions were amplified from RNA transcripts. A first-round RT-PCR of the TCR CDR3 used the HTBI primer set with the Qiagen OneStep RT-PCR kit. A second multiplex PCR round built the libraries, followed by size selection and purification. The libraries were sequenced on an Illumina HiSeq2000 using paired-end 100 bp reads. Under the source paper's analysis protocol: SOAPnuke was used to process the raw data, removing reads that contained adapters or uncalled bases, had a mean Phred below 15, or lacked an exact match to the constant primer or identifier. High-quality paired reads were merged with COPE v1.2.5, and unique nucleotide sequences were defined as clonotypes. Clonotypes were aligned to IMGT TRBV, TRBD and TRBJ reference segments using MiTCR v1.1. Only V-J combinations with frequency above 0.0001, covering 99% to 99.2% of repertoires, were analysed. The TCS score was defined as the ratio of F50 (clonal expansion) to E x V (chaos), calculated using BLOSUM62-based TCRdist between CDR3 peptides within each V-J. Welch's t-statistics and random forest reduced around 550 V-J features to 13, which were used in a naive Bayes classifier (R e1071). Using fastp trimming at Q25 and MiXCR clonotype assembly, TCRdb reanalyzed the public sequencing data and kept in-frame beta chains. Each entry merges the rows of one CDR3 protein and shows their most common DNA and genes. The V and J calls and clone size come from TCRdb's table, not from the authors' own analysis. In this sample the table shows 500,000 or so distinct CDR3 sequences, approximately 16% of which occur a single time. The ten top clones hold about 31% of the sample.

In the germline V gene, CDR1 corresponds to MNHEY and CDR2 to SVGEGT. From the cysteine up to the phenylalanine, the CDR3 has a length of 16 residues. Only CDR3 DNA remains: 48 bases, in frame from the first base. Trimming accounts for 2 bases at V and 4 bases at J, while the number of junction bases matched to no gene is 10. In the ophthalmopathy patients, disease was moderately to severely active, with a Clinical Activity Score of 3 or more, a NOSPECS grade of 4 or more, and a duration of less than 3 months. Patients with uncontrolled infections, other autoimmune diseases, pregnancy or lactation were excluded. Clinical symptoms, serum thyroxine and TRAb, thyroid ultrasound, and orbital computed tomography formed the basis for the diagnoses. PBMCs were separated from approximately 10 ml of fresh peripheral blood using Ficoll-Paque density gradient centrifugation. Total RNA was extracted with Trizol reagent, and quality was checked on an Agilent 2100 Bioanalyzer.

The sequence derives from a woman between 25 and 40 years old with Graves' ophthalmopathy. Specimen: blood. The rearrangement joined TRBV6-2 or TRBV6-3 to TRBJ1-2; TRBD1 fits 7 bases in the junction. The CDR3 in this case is CASSYPMDRRGYGYTF. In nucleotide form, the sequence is TGTGCCAGCAGTTACCCCATGGACAGGAGGGGCTATGGCTACACCTTC.